This T cell receptor (beta chain) was identified in a study of T cell repertoires in cytomegalovirus infection. Turning to the study itself: CMV infection together with matching HLA type was indicated by public TCR beta signatures. Findings and caveats of the study: HLA-C-restricted CMV-specific TCR beta clonotypes prevailed in the ex vivo response. Based on cumulative public TCR beta family frequency, carriers of CMV plus the relevant HLA were identified.

In its sample, this clonotype was seen many times. Its specificity is not known. Each CDR3 protein is one row after TCRdb ran MiXCR on the reads. This repertoire shows about 210,000 distinct CDR3 sequences, 6% to 8% found once; its top ten account for about 6.3%. The V gene's germline CDR1 is DFQATT and CDR2 SNEGSKA (reference sequence). The V gene lost 6 bases and the J gene lost 1 base, with 12 bases spanning the gap. The CDR3 is 13 residues long. The origin of this receptor is a human donor in good health (CMV status not recorded). Some clones in this sample may be carry-over from other donors' samples. The chain uses TRBV20-1 and TRBJ1-1; weak D call: TRBD1 (6 bases). The sample consisted of PBMCs. The CDR3, as DNA: TGCAGTGCAAGGACAGACCCGAACACTGAAGCTTTCTTT. Its translation is CSARTDPNTEAFF.